Listed below are T cell receptor beta chains from one sample, sequenced in a study of blood T cell repertoires in COVID-19. Repertoires were generated with immunoSEQ multiplex PCR, while TCRdb's copy carries only in-frame clones and drops some. The sample carries 250,000 to 300,000 clones, approximately 82% recorded once. Input material: peripheral blood. The receptor source for this set is a man older than 75 with acute or convalescent COVID-19. CDR3s leave out the opening cysteine and the closing phenylalanine or tryptophan.

J | V | CDR3
TRBJ2-3 | TRBV28 | ASSFLGVGRQGPDTQY
TRBJ2-5 | TRBV18 | ASSPSSGPQETQY
TRBJ1-2 | TRBV6-5 | ASRPTGKHGYT
TRBJ1-1 | TRBV6-5 | ASSYGRDTLNTEAF
TRBJ2-5 | TRBV6-4 | ASRYSGVQETQY
TRBJ2-1 | TRBV4-2 | ASSPRVNNEQF
TRBJ2-1 | TRBV6-1 | ASSELASGQGEQF
TRBJ2-2 | TRBV27 | ASSPLGRELGELF
TRBJ2-3 | TRBV11-2 | ASSLVGHFTDTQY
TRBJ1-1 | TRBV7-3 | ASSLGTYTEAF
TRBJ2-7 | TRBV5-1 | ASSLAGGHEQY
TRBJ1-6 | TRBV27 | ASSLNGQVHDSPLH
TRBJ2-7 | TRBV27 | ASRGTGRFNEQY
TRBJ1-1 | TRBV5-4 | ASSTFNTEAF
TRBJ1-1 | TRBV19 | ASSLAGGLTEAF
TRBJ2-4 | TRBV29-1 | SVRDRQKNIQY
TRBJ1-2 | TRBV28 | ASSLGPQGSPSNYGYT
TRBJ1-5 | TRBV24-1 | ATSDGTANQPQH
TRBJ1-5 | TRBV4-1 | ASSQDQQGSLPQH
TRBJ2-7 | TRBV5-3 | ARSLSTGRLYEQY
TRBJ1-6 | TRBV28 | ASSPDRVRNSPLH
TRBJ2-1 | TRBV9 | ASSVGTSGRVSYNEQF
TRBJ2-6 | TRBV6-5 | ASTNGSPGANVLT
TRBJ2-3 | TRBV19 | ASREQGDTQY
TRBJ2-3 | TRBV5-1 | ASSLQGLLTDTQY
TRBJ2-3 | TRBV11-1 | ASSLGTGLTDTQY
TRBJ2-1 | TRBV24-1 | ATRGTGYNEQF
TRBJ2-5 | TRBV5-8 | ASSHDRGRSGETQY
TRBJ1-5 | TRBV6-2/TRBV6-3 | ASSMGTDSNQPQH
TRBJ2-1 | TRBV5-1 | ASSVGTASEYNEQF
TRBJ2-5 | TRBV12-3/TRBV12-4 | ASGAGGKTQY
TRBJ2-5 | TRBV30 | AWSPGLVLETQY
TRBJ1-3 | TRBV18 | ASSPQTGGNTIY
TRBJ2-2 | TRBV7-2 | ASSILADTGELF
TRBJ2-7 | TRBV10-2 | ASRGGQGRYEQY
TRBJ1-2 | TRBV29-1 | SVETPGTAVRHT
TRBJ2-5 | TRBV27 | ASSLGTSGETQY
TRBJ2-7 | TRBV28 | ATRQGGAYEQY
TRBJ2-7 | TRBV3-1/TRBV3-2 | ASSQSGLAGGPSYEQY